The TCR beta chain described here comes from a study of blood T cell repertoires in COVID-19. Some clones are missing from TCRdb's copy, which holds only in-frame ones; the method was immunoSEQ multiplex PCR. The table includes over 200,000 clones, roughly 90% detected once. The CDR3 sequence is 13 residues long. V shed 6 bases, J shed 7 bases, and the junction held 5 bases outside the gene matches. This clonotype was obtained from a man aged 55 to 70 with COVID-19, enrolled during active disease. This chain connects TRBV12-3 or TRBV12-4 to TRBJ2-2, with 7 bases matching TRBD2. Material for sequencing was peripheral blood. The CDR3 reads CASRGAGFGELFF. The CDR3 DNA sequence: TGTGCCAGCAGGGGAGCGGGGTTCGGGGAGCTGTTTTTT.